Reported below is one TCR beta chain. Its antigen is unknown. A much more abundant neighbour one base away suggests this may be a read error. TCRdb recomputed calls from the RT-PCR reads with MiXCR, one row per CDR3 protein. The data show around 200,000 distinct CDR3 sequences, approximately 8.7% seen once. This sample is drawn from a study of response to subunit inactivated influenza vaccine. General study results and limits: With each seasonal influenza vaccination, the authors suggested, few new T cells are recruited.

CDR3 length: 11 amino acids. CDR1 and CDR2 from the germline V gene are SGHTA and FQGNSA. The chain joins TRBV7-2 to TRBJ2-7; D gene ambiguous. This material consisted of non-naive T cells sorted from PBMCs, taken on the day of vaccination. This TCR was sampled from a man aged 50-60 years who received an inactivated influenza vaccine. The CDR3 sequence: CASSSAYDQYF. In DNA, the CDR3 is TGTGCCAGCAGCTCGGCCTACGATCAGTACTTC.